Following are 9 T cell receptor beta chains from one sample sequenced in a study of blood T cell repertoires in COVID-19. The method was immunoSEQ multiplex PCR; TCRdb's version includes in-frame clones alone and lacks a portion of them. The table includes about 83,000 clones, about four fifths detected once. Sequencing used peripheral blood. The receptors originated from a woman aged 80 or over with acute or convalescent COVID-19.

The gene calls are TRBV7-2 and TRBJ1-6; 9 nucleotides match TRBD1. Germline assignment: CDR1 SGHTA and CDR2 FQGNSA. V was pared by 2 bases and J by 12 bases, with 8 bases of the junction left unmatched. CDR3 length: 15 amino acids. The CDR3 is CASSLSYRGLIPLHF. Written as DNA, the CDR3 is TGTGCCAGCAGCTTATCGTACAGGGGGCTGATACCCCTCCACTTT.

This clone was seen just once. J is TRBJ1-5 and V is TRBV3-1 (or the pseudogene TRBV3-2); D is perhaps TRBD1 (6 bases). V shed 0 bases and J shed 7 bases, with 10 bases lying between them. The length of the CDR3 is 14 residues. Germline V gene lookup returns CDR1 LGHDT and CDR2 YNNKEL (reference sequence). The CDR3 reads CASSQDWGRQPQHF. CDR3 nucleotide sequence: TGTGCCAGCAGCCAAGACTGGGGGCGGCAGCCCCAGCATTTT.

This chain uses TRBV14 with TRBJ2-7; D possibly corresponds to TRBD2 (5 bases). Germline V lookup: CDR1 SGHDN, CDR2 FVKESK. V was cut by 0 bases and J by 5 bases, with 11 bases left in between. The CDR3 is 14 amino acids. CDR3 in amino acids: CASSQEGWRDEQYF. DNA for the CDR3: TGTGCCAGCAGCCAAGAAGGTTGGCGGGACGAGCAGTACTTC.

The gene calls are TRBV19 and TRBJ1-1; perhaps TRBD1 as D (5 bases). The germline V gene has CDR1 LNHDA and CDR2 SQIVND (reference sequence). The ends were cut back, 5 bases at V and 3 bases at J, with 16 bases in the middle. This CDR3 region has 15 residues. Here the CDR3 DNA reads TGTGCCAGTAGTCTTGGGACCGGGAGGGACACTGAAGCTTTCTTT. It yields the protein CASSLGTGRDTEAFF.

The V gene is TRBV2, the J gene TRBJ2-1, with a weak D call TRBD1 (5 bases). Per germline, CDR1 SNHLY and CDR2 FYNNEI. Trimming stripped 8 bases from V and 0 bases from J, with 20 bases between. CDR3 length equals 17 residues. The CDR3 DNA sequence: TGTGCCAGCCACAACAGGATTTTTCAAAGCTCCTACAATGAGCAGTTCTTC. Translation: CASHNRIFQSSYNEQFF.

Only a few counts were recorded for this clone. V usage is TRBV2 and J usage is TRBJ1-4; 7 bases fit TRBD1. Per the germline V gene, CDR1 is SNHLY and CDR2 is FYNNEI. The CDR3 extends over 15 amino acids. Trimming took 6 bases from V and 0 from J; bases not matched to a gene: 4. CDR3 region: CASRGTAATNEKLFF. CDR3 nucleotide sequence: TGTGCCAGCAGAGGGACAGCTGCAACTAATGAAAAACTGTTTTTT.

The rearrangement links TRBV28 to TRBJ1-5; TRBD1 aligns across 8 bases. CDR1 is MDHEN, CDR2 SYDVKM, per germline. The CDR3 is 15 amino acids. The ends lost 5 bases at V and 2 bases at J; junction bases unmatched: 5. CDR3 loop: CASSPRQGRNQPQHF. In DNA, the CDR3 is TGTGCCAGCAGTCCTAGACAGGGGCGCAATCAGCCCCAGCATTTT.

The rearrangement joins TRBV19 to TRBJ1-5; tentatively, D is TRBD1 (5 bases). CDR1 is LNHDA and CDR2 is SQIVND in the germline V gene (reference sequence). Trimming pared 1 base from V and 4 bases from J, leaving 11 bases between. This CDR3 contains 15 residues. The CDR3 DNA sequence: TGTGCCAGTAGTATAGCCAGACAGAGTAATCAGCCCCAGCATTTT. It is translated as CASSIARQSNQPQHF.

For the CDR3, the DNA is TGTGCCAGCAGTTGGGACAGGCGCCAGACCTACAATGAGCAGTTCTTC. As protein: CASSWDRRQTYNEQFF. This chain joins TRBV6-2 or TRBV6-3 and TRBJ2-1; 8 positions match TRBD1. CDR1 MNHEY and CDR2 SVGEGT come from the germline V gene. The CDR3 has 16 amino acids. J was trimmed by 2 bases and V by 4 bases; bases with no gene match: 7.